A single sample gave rise to the 9 T cell receptor beta chains below, sequenced in a study of T cells in Graves' hyperthyroidism and ophthalmopathy. Researchers amplified the TCR beta CDR3 regions from RNA transcripts. Using the HTBI primer set, a first-round RT-PCR was run on the TCR CDR3. TCRdb independently ran MiXCR on the multiplex PCR reads; one entry per CDR3 protein. The sample comprises about 640,000 distinct CDR3 sequences, around 21% of which are singletons, and approximately 30% rests with the top ten. The sequenced material came from blood. The receptors were sampled from a man aged 25-40 years with Graves' ophthalmopathy.

This clonotype was observed at least ten times. The chain recombines TRBV28 with TRBJ1-1; no definite D call. Germline V gives CDR1 MDHEN, CDR2 SYDVKM. CDR3 length: 14 amino acids. V lost 4 bases and J lost 10, with 19 bases in between. The CDR3 DNA reads TGTGCCAGCAGTTCTTCCGCGGATCTGCGGGGAGCTTTCTTT. Its protein product is CASSSSADLRGAFF.

This clonotype has just a few counts. The V gene is TRBV24-1, the J gene TRBJ2-5; 10 bases are shared with TRBD1. Germline CDR1 and CDR2: KGHDR and SFDVKD. With 8 bases clipped from V and 4 bases from J, the junction kept 9 bases outside the gene matches. The CDR3 totals 15 residues. CDR3 nucleotide sequence: TGTGCCACCAATTGGACAGGGGGTTGGATAGAGACCCAGTACTTC. Its protein product is CATNWTGGWIETQYF.

This chain connects TRBV2 to TRBJ1-5; D uncertain. Trimming took off 5 bases at V and 7 bases at J, with 12 bases between the two ends. Germline loops: CDR1 SNHLY, CDR2 FYNNEI. The CDR3 runs 13 residues. For the CDR3, the DNA is TGTGCCAGCAGTCGAGGGTCGTGGCAGCCCCAGCATTTT. It is translated as CASSRGSWQPQHF.

This clonotype was seen a handful of times. This chain links TRBV24-1 with TRBJ2-4; D is unclear. This CDR3 is 14 amino acids long. V was trimmed by 4 bases and J by 7 bases, leaving 13 bases between them. Germline values: CDR1 KGHDR, CDR2 SFDVKD. The CDR3 loop reads CATSDPGPPNIQYF. The CDR3 DNA reads as TGTGCCACCAGTGACCCCGGGCCCCCGAACATTCAGTACTTC.

At least ten counts were recorded for this clonotype. The rearrangement uses TRBV7-2 and TRBJ2-2; weak D call: TRBD2 (6 bases). V was pared by 0 bases and J by 6 bases, with 14 bases between. This CDR3 contains 16 residues. Germline assignment: CDR1 SGHTA and CDR2 FQGNSA. This chain's CDR3 is CASSLAGREVAGELFF. The CDR3 coding sequence is TGTGCCAGCAGCTTAGCGGGCAGGGAGGTGGCCGGGGAGCTGTTTTTT.

The rearrangement joins TRBV7-2 to TRBJ2-5, with D perhaps matching TRBD2 (6 bases). CDR1 and CDR2 from the germline V gene are SGHTA and FQGNSA. The CDR3 is 14 residues long. The germline V and J ends were trimmed by 1 base and 13 bases, with 19 bases remaining between them. CDR3 DNA sequence: TGTGCCAGCAGCTTAGTGGGCGGGATGAACGCCCTGTACTTC. It is translated as CASSLVGGMNALYF.

This chain links TRBV7-9 with TRBJ2-3; tentatively, D is TRBD2 (7 bases). Trimming removed 5 bases from V and 0 bases from J, with 27 bases in between. In germline, CDR1 is SEHNR, CDR2 FQNEAQ (reference sequence). The CDR3 contains 20 residues. CDR3 in amino acids: CASSPPPGVAGQSSTDTQYF. The CDR3 DNA is TGTGCCAGCAGCCCCCCACCAGGGGTAGCGGGCCAATCTAGCACAGATACGCAGTATTTT.

The chain links TRBV6-1 to TRBJ2-3; 7 positions match TRBD1. This CDR3 has 13 amino acids. The germline V gene encodes CDR1 MNHNS and CDR2 SASEGT. V shed 6 bases, J shed 3 bases, and the junction held 3 bases outside the gene matches. The CDR3 DNA is TGTGCCAGCAGAGACAGGGCAACAGATACGCAGTATTTT. Translation gives CASRDRATDTQYF.

This clonotype turned up a few times. J is TRBJ1-4 and V is TRBV27; D remains ambiguous. Per the germline V gene, CDR1 is MNHEY and CDR2 is SMNVEV (reference sequence). V shed 4 bases and J shed 5 bases, with 20 bases lying between them. This CDR3 has 17 amino acids. CDR3: CASSSTRVDGRNEKLFF. The DNA of the CDR3 is TGTGCCAGCAGTTCAACCCGTGTAGACGGTAGGAATGAAAAACTGTTTTTT. Full variable domain (remainder filled in from reference TRBV27 and TRBJ1-4): EAQVTQNPRYLITVTGKKLTVTCSQNMNHEYMSWYRQDPGLGLRQIYYSMNVEVTDKGDVPEGYKVSRKEKRNFPLILESPSPNQTSLYFCASSSTRVDGRNEKLFFGSGTQLSVL.